The rows below give T cell receptor beta chains drawn from one sample of a study of blood T cell repertoires in COVID-19. Only in-frame clones appear in the TCRdb table, and some are missing; sequencing was by immunoSEQ multiplex PCR. The sample has 250,000 to 350,000 clones; approximately 90% are singletons. Source material: peripheral blood. These receptors were taken from a woman between 45 and 60 years old with COVID-19, enrolled during active disease. CDR3s include the opening cysteine and the closing phenylalanine or tryptophan. The D gene is left open where the match is weak. Only some rows state a clone size, as once, few, many or a class for expanded clones.

abundance: -
v_gene: TRBV2
j_gene: TRBJ2-7
d_gene: -
CDR3aa: CASSPRDFTYEQYF
CDR3nt: TGTGCCAGCAGTCCCCGGGACTTCACCTACGAGCAGTACTTC

abundance: -
v_gene: TRBV30
j_gene: TRBJ1-1
d_gene: -
CDR3aa: CAWSVLQVNTEAFF
CDR3nt: TGTGCCTGGAGTGTTTTACAGGTGAACACTGAAGCTTTCTTT

abundance: -
v_gene: TRBV19
j_gene: TRBJ2-3
d_gene: -
CDR3aa: CASSQKGGTDTQYF
CDR3nt: TGTGCCAGTAGTCAAAAAGGGGGCACAGATACGCAGTATTTT

abundance: -
v_gene: TRBV18
j_gene: TRBJ1-6
d_gene: TRBD1
CDR3aa: CASSPQPLGTGSSYNSPLHF
CDR3nt: TGTGCCAGCTCACCACAACCACTCGGGACAGGAAGCTCCTATAATTCACCCCTCCACTTT

abundance: -
v_gene: TRBV29-1
j_gene: TRBJ2-1
d_gene: -
CDR3aa: CSVLMGIGQGTHNEQFF
CDR3nt: TGCAGCGTCCTGATGGGGATCGGTCAGGGTACCCACAATGAGCAGTTCTTC

abundance: -
v_gene: TRBV3-1/TRBV3-2
j_gene: TRBJ1-2
d_gene: -
CDR3aa: CASSQGSWGLNYGYTF
CDR3nt: TGTGCCAGCAGCCAAGGGTCTTGGGGCCTGAACTATGGCTACACCTTC

abundance: -
v_gene: TRBV6-5
j_gene: TRBJ2-1
d_gene: -
CDR3aa: CASNRGRRDNEQFF
CDR3nt: TGTGCCAGCAACCGTGGGAGACGGGACAATGAGCAGTTCTTC

abundance: few
v_gene: TRBV6-5
j_gene: TRBJ1-2
d_gene: -
CDR3aa: CASMRETNYGYTF
CDR3nt: TGTGCCAGCATGAGGGAGACTAACTATGGCTACACCTTC

abundance: -
v_gene: TRBV7-3
j_gene: TRBJ2-2
d_gene: TRBD2
CDR3aa: CASSQTSGRTPGELFF
CDR3nt: TGTGCCAGCAGCCAAACTAGCGGGAGAACCCCCGGGGAGCTGTTTTTT

abundance: -
v_gene: TRBV7-6
j_gene: TRBJ2-7
d_gene: TRBD2
CDR3aa: CASSSPPGTSGPYEQYF
CDR3nt: TGTGCCAGCAGCTCCCCCCCCGGGACTAGCGGGCCCTACGAGCAGTACTTC

abundance: once
v_gene: TRBV7-2
j_gene: TRBJ2-5
d_gene: -
CDR3aa: CASSLERGETQYF
CDR3nt: TGTGCCAGCAGCTTAGAGCGAGGAGAGACCCAGTACTTC

abundance: -
v_gene: TRBV19
j_gene: TRBJ1-5
d_gene: TRBD1
CDR3aa: CASSIRDRGTGQPQHF
CDR3nt: TGTGCCAGTAGTATCCGGGACAGGGGGACGGGTCAGCCCCAGCATTTT

abundance: -
v_gene: TRBV19
j_gene: TRBJ2-5
d_gene: TRBD2
CDR3aa: CASSINRLAGRQETQYF
CDR3nt: TGTGCCAGTAGTATAAATCGACTAGCGGGCCGACAAGAGACCCAGTACTTC

abundance: -
v_gene: TRBV6-5
j_gene: TRBJ1-6
d_gene: TRBD1
CDR3aa: CASSRGQGHSPLHF
CDR3nt: TGTGCCAGCAGCCGAGGACAGGGACATTCACCCCTCCACTTT

abundance: -
v_gene: TRBV5-4
j_gene: TRBJ2-5
d_gene: -
CDR3aa: CASSLAGVQETQYF
CDR3nt: TGTGCCAGCAGCTTGGCGGGGGTGCAAGAGACCCAGTACTTC

abundance: -
v_gene: TRBV9
j_gene: TRBJ2-7
d_gene: -
CDR3aa: CASSQGLSYEQYF
CDR3nt: TGTGCCAGCAGCCAGGGGCTCTCCTACGAGCAGTACTTC

abundance: -
v_gene: TRBV29-1
j_gene: TRBJ1-4
d_gene: TRBD1
CDR3aa: CSVGGQGYEKLFF
CDR3nt: TGCAGCGTTGGGGGACAGGGGTATGAAAAACTGTTTTTT

abundance: -
v_gene: TRBV30
j_gene: TRBJ1-1
d_gene: -
CDR3aa: CAWTGGRNTEAFF
CDR3nt: TGTGCCTGGACGGGGGGTCGGAACACTGAAGCTTTCTTT

abundance: -
v_gene: TRBV7-2
j_gene: TRBJ1-6
d_gene: TRBD1
CDR3aa: CASSSRRTGYNSPLHF
CDR3nt: TGTGCCAGCAGCTCGAGACGGACAGGGTATAATTCACCCCTCCACTTT

abundance: -
v_gene: TRBV25-1
j_gene: TRBJ1-1
d_gene: TRBD1
CDR3aa: CASSRGQMNTEAFF
CDR3nt: TGTGCCAGCAGTAGGGGACAGATGAACACTGAAGCTTTCTTT

abundance: -
v_gene: TRBV7-8
j_gene: TRBJ2-1
d_gene: -
CDR3aa: CASSAPLAGLHNEQFF
CDR3nt: TGTGCCAGCAGCGCCCCCCTGGCGGGTCTCCACAATGAGCAGTTCTTC

abundance: -
v_gene: TRBV10-3
j_gene: TRBJ2-7
d_gene: -
CDR3aa: CAIGPKGVGAWEQYF
CDR3nt: TGTGCCATCGGTCCCAAGGGGGTCGGGGCGTGGGAGCAGTACTTC

abundance: -
v_gene: TRBV3-1/TRBV3-2
j_gene: TRBJ2-7
d_gene: -
CDR3aa: CASSQEGLSYEQYF
CDR3nt: TGTGCCAGCAGCCAAGAGGGCCTTAGCTACGAGCAGTACTTC